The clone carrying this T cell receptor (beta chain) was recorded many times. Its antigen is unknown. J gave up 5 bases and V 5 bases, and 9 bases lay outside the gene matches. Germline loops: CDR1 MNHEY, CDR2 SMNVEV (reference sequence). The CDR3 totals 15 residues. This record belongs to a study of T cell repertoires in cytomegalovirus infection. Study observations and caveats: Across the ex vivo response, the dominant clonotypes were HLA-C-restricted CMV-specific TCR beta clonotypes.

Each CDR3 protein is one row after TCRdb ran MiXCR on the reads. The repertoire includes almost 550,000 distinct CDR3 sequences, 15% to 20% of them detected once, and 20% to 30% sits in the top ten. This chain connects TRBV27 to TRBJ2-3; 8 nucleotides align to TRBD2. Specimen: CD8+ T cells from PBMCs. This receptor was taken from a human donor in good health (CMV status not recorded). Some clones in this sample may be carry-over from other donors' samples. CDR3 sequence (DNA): TGTGCCAGCAGTCCTCGGCGGGGGGTCAGAGATACGCAGTATTTT. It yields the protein CASSPRRGVRDTQYF.